What follows is one T cell receptor (beta chain) and its context. The antigen remains unidentified. This entry is derived from a study of T cell responses to AZD1222 COVID-19 vaccine. Germline values: CDR1 MDHEN, CDR2 SYDVKM. The CDR3 sequence is 13 residues long. V gave up 4 bases and J gave up 4 bases, with 9 bases separating them. TCRdb's table, derived via immunoSEQ multiplex PCR, lists solely in-frame clones and lacks some. The sample has roughly 150,000 clones, 70% to 90% seen once. Overall study results and limits: Vaccine-related CD4 TCRs covered spike, predominating at 160-218 and 743-854. Donors skewed white British and female; clonal diversity was possibly underestimated. At baseline, just a handful of AZD1222 recipients tested seropositive.

The TCR comes from an adult in good health. The specimen was peripheral blood, collected on day 0 of MenACWY control vaccination. The chain uses TRBV28 and TRBJ2-3; D not resolved. DNA of the CDR3: TGTGCCAGCAGTTCCCCTTCTCCAGATACGCAGTATTTT. This gives the protein CASSSPSPDTQYF.